The sequence of this TCR beta chain was determined in a study of human T cells and chemical hapten exposure. Time point here: patch test 1, 2 weeks after DPC sensitization. The treatment is: therapeutic diphenylcyclopropenone sensitization with weekly scalp DPC. TCRdb called the RACE reads again in MiXCR, with one record for every CDR3 protein. The table records roughly 180,000 distinct CDR3 sequences, 14% of them present only once. The sample here was whole blood, taken in connection with sensitization to the hapten diphenylcyclopropenone (DPC). The receptor was derived from a woman in her twenties or thirties with alopecia areata. Some clones in this sample may be carry-over from other donors' samples.

CDR3 protein: CASSQVGRGGEAFF. The CDR3 coding sequence is TGCGCCAGCAGCCAAGTAGGCCGGGGGGGTGAAGCTTTCTTT. J is TRBJ1-1 and V is TRBV4-3; a possible D gene is TRBD1 (5 bases). Germline V gene lookup returns CDR1 LGHNA and CDR2 YSLEER. This CDR3 has 14 residues. Trimming left V 1 base short and J 7 bases short, with 13 bases between.